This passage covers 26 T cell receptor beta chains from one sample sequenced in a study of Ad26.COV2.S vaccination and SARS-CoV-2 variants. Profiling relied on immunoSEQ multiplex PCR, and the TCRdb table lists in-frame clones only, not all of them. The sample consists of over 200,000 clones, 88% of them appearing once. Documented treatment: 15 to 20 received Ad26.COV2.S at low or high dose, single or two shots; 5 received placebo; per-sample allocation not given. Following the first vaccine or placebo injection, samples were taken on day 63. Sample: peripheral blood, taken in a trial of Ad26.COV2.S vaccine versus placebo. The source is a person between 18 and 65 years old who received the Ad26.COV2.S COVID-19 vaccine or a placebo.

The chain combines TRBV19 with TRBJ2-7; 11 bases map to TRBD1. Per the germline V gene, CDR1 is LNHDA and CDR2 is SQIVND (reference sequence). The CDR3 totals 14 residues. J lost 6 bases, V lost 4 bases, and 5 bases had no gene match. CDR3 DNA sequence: TGTGCCAGTAGTAGAGGACAGGGGGCCTCCGAGCAGTACTTC. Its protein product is CASSRGQGASEQYF. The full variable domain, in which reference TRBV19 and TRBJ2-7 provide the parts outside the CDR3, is DGGITQSPKYLFRKEGQNVTLSCEQNLNHDAMYWYRQDPGQGLRLIYYSQIVNDFQKGDIAEGYSVSREKKESFPLTVTSAQKNPTAFYLCASSRGQGASEQYFGPGTRLTVT.

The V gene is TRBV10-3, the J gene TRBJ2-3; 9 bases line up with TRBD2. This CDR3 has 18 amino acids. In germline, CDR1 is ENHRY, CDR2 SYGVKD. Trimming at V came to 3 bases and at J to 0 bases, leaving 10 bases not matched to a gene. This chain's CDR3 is CAISDDFGGGASTDTQYF. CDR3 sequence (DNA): TGTGCCATCAGTGATGATTTTGGCGGGGGGGCTAGCACAGATACGCAGTATTTT.

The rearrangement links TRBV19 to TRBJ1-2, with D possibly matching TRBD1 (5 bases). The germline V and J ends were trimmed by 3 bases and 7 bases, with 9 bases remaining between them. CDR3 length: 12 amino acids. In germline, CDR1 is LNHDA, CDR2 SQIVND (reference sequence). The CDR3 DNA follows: TGTGCCAGTAGTATTGGTGGGGCTGGCTACACCTTC. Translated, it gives CASSIGGAGYTF.

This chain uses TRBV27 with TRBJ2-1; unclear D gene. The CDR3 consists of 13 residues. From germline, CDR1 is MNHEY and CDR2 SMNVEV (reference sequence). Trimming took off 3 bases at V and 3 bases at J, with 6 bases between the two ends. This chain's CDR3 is CASSLRNYNEQFF. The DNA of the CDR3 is TGTGCCAGCAGTTTGCGGAACTACAATGAGCAGTTCTTC.

CDR3: CASSLFNLGQGSLTGSYEQYF. The CDR3 bases are TGTGCCAGCAGTTTGTTTAACTTAGGACAGGGCAGTTTAACTGGCTCCTACGAGCAGTACTTC. The gene calls are TRBV28 and TRBJ2-7; 8 nucleotides align to TRBD1. V shed 3 bases, J shed 0 bases, and the junction held 22 bases outside the gene matches. CDR1 is MDHEN, CDR2 SYDVKM, per germline. This CDR3 has 21 residues.

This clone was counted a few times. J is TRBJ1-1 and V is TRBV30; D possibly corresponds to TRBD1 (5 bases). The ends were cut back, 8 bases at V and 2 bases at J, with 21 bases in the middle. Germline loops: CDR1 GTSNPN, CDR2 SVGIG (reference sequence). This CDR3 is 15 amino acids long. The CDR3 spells CAVHFGVRANTEAFF. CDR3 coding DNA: TGTGCCGTCCATTTCGGGGTCAGGGCTAACACTGAAGCTTTCTTT.

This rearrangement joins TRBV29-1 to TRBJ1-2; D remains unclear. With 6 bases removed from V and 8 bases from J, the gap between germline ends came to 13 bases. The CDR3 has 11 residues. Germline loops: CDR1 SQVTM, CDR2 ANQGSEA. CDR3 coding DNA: TGCAGCGTCTACAAAAATGGGGGCTACACCTTC. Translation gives CSVYKNGGYTF.

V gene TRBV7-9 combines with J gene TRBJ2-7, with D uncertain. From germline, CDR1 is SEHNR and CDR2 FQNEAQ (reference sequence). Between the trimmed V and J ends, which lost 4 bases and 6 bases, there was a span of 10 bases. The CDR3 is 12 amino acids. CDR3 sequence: CASSSFAGEQYF. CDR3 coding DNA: TGTGCCAGCAGCTCTTTCGCCGGCGAGCAGTACTTC. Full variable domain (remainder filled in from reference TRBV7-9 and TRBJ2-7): DTGVSQNPRHKITKRGQNVTFRCDPISEHNRLYWYRQTLGQGPEFLTYFQNEAQLEKSRLLSDRFSAERPKGSFSTLEIQRTEQGDSAMYLCASSSFAGEQYFGPGTRLTVT.

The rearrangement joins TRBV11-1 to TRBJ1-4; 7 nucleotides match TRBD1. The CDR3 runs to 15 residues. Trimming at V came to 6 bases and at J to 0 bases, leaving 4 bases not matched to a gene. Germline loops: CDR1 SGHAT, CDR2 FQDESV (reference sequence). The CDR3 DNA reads TGTGCCAGCAGGTCGGGACAGACAACTAATGAAAAACTGTTTTTT. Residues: CASRSGQTTNEKLFF. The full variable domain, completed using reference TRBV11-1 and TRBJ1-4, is EAEVAQSPRYKITEKSQAVAFWCDPISGHATLYWYRQILGQGPELLVQFQDESVVDDSQLPKDRFSAERLKGVDSTLKIQPAELGDSAMYLCASRSGQTTNEKLFFGSGTQLSVL.

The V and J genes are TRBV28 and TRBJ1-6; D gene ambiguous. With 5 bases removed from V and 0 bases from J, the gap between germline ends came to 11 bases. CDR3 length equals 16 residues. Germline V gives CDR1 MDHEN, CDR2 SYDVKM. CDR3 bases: TGTGCCAGCAGTACTCCGTGGAGCTCCTATAATTCACCCCTCCACTTT. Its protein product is CASSTPWSSYNSPLHF.

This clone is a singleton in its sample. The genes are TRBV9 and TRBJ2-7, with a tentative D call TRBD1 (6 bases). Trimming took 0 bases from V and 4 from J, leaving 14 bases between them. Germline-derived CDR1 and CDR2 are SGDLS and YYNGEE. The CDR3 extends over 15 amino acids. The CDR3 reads CASSVGVGGIYEQYF. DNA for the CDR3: TGTGCCAGCAGCGTAGGGGTAGGGGGAATTTACGAGCAGTACTTC.

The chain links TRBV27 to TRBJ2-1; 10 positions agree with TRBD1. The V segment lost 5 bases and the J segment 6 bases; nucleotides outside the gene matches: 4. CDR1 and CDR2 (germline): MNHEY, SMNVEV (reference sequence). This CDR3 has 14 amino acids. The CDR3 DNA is TGTGCCAGCAGTGGGACAGGGGCGATCAATGAGCAGTTCTTC. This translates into CASSGTGAINEQFF.

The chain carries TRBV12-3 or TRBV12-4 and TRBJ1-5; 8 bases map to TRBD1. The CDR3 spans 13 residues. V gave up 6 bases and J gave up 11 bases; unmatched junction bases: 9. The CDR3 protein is CASSRTGTGAQHF. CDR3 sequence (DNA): TGTGCCAGCAGCCGGACAGGGACAGGAGCCCAGCATTTT.

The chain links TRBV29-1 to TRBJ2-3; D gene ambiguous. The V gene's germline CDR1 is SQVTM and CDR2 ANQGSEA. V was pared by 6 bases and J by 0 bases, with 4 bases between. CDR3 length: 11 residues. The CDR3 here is CSVESTDTQYF. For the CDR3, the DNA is TGCAGCGTGGAAAGCACAGATACGCAGTATTTT.

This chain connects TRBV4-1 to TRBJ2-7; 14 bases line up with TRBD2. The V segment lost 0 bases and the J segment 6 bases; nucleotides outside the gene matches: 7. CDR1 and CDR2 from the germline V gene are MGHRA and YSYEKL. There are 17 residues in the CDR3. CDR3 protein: CASSQDRLAGGPGEQYF. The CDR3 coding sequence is TGCGCCAGCAGCCAAGATAGACTAGCGGGGGGGCCGGGCGAGCAGTACTTC.

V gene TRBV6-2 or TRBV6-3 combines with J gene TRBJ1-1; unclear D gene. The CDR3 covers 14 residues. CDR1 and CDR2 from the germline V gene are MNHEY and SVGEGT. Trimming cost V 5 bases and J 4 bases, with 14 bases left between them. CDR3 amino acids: CASSTHMTTTEAFF. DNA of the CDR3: TGTGCCAGCAGTACCCACATGACAACCACTGAAGCTTTCTTT.

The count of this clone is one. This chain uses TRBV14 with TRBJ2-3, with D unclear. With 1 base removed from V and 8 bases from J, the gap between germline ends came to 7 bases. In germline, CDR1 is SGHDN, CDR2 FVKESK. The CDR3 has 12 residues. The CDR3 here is CASSQVAVTQYF. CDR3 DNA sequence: TGTGCCAGCAGCCAAGTTGCTGTTACGCAGTATTTT.

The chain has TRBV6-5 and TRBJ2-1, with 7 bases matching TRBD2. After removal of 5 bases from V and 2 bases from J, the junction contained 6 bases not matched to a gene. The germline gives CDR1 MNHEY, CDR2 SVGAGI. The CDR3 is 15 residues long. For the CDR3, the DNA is TGTGCCAGCAGTCTACGACGGGGGGCCTACAATGAGCAGTTCTTC. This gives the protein CASSLRRGAYNEQFF.

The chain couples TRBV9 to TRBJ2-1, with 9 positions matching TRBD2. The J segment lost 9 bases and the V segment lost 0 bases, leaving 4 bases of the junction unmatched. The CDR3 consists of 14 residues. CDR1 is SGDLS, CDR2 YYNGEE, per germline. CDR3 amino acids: CASSVVGAGGEQFF. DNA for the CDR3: TGTGCCAGCAGCGTAGTAGGAGCGGGAGGTGAGCAGTTCTTC.

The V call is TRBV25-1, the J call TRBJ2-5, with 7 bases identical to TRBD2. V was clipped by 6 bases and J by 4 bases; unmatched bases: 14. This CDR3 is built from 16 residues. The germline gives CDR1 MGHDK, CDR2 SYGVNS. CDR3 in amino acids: CASRARGGAIGETQYF. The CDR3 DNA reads TGTGCCAGCAGAGCCCGGGGAGGGGCAATAGGAGAGACCCAGTACTTC.

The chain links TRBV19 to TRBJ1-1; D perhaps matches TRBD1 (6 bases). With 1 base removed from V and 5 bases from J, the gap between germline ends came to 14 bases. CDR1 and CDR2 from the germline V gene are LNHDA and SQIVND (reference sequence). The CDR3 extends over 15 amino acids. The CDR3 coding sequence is TGTGCCAGTAGTATAGGATCAGGGGTTGGAACTGAAGCTTTCTTT. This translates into CASSIGSGVGTEAFF.

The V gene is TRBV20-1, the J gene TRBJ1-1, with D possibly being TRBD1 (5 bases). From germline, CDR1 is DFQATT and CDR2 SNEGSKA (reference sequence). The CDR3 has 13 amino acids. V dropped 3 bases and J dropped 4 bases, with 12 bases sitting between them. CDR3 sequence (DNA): TGCAGTGCTAGTAGGGGAGGCGGCACTGAAGCTTTCTTT. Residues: CSASRGGGTEAFF.

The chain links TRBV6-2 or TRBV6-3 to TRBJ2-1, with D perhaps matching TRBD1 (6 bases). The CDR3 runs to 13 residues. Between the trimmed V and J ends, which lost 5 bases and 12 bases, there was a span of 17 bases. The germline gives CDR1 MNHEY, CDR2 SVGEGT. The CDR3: CASSRTPPRGQFF. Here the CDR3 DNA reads TGTGCCAGCAGTCGGACCCCCCCCAGGGGGCAGTTCTTC.

DNA of the CDR3: TGTGCCAGCACTATTGGAATCCTTGACAGAGTGGGGGGGTACGAGCAGTACTTC. This encodes CASTIGILDRVGGYEQYF. The rearrangement joins TRBV5-5 to TRBJ2-7; TRBD2 aligns across 7 bases. The germline V gene encodes CDR1 SGHKS and CDR2 YYEKEE (reference sequence). This CDR3 comprises 18 residues. After removal of 6 bases from V and 4 bases from J, the junction contained 22 bases not matched to a gene.

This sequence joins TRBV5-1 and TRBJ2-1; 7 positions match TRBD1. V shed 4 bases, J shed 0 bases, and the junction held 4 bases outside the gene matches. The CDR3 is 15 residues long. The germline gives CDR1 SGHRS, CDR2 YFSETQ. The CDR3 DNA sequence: TGCGCCAGCAGCCCGGGACAGAGCTCCTACAATGAGCAGTTCTTC. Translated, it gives CASSPGQSSYNEQFF.

The DNA for the CDR3 is TGTGCCAGTAGTGCTGCGGCGCGGGGGACTGAAGCTTTCTTT. Encoded protein: CASSAAARGTEAFF. The chain combines TRBV19 with TRBJ1-1, with TRBD1 as a possible D gene (5 bases). The CDR3 length is 14 residues. V was pared by 5 bases and J by 5 bases, with 15 bases between. Germline CDR1 LNHDA, CDR2 SQIVND (reference sequence).